A single sample gave rise to the 29 T cell receptor beta chains below, sequenced in a study of Graves' ophthalmopathy and Graves' hyperthyroidism. Beta-chain TCR CDR3 regions were amplified from RNA transcripts. HTBI-primed RT-PCR formed the first round, and a multiplex PCR formed the second. TCRdb processed the multiplex PCR reads anew with MiXCR; each CDR3 protein has one entry. Of under 250,000 distinct CDR3 sequences in the sample, 25% to 30% were seen once. Sequenced material: peripheral blood. The source of these receptors is a man aged 50 or older with Graves' ophthalmopathy.

This chain connects TRBV30 to TRBJ2-5, with 11 bases fitting TRBD2. The CDR3 runs 16 residues. CDR1 GTSNPN and CDR2 SVGIG come from the germline V gene (reference sequence). The trim removed 4 bases at V and 5 bases at J, leaving 12 bases unmatched. In nucleotides, the CDR3 is TGTGCCTGGAATCGGGGAACTAGCGGGAGTTTGGAGACCCAGTACTTC. This gives the protein CAWNRGTSGSLETQYF.

The J gene is TRBJ2-5, the V gene TRBV6-1; 7 nucleotides agree with TRBD2. The trim removed 1 base at V and 5 bases at J, leaving 7 bases unmatched. Germline V gene sequence: CDR1 MNHNS, CDR2 SASEGT. The CDR3 is 15 residues long. CDR3 region: CASSEGEGPRETQYF. The CDR3 DNA reads as TGTGCCAGCAGTGAAGGGGAGGGGCCTAGGGAGACCCAGTACTTC.

This clonotype was detected many times. The rearrangement links TRBV6-2 or TRBV6-3 to TRBJ1-5; D is undetermined. This CDR3 is 15 amino acids long. Trimming took 2 bases from V and 0 from J, leaving 8 bases between them. Germline CDR1 and CDR2: MNHEY and SVGEGT. CDR3 amino acids: CASSYGLISNQPQHF. CDR3 nucleotides: TGTGCCAGCAGTTACGGCCTCATTAGCAATCAGCCCCAGCATTTT.

The chain couples TRBV12-3 or TRBV12-4 to TRBJ1-6, with D possibly being TRBD1 (5 bases). Trimming removed 2 bases at V and 7 bases at J, with 6 bases between. The CDR3 length is 13 residues. This CDR3 is CASSLQGNSPLHF. Written as DNA, the CDR3 is TGTGCCAGCAGTTTACAGGGAAATTCACCCCTCCACTTT.

The rearrangement uses TRBV20-1 and TRBJ1-2; 8 bases agree with TRBD1. V gave up 6 bases and J gave up 4 bases; unmatched junction bases: 4. The CDR3 consists of 12 residues. Looked up from germline, CDR1 is DFQATT and CDR2 is SNEGSKA (reference sequence). The CDR3 nucleotides are TGCAGTGCCATTGGACAGGGCTATGGCTACACCTTC. Amino acid sequence: CSAIGQGYGYTF.

This clonotype occurred once. The V and J genes are TRBV20-1 and TRBJ2-4; tentative D call: TRBD2 (6 bases). The CDR3 has 14 amino acids. Trimming cost V 6 bases and J 4 bases, with 16 bases left between them. The germline CDR1 and CDR2 sequences are DFQATT and SNEGSKA (reference sequence). CDR3 residues: CSASGRENKNIQYF. DNA for the CDR3: TGCAGTGCCTCTGGACGGGAGAATAAAAACATTCAGTACTTC.

The chain joins TRBV11-2 to TRBJ2-7; 9 bases are shared with TRBD2. V shed 1 base and J 4 bases; nucleotides not matched to a gene: 8. Per germline, CDR1 SGHAT and CDR2 FQNNGV. The length of the CDR3 is 16 residues. Here the CDR3 reads CASSLGGSGSRYEQYF. DNA for the CDR3: TGTGCCAGCAGCTTAGGGGGTAGCGGGAGTCGGTACGAGCAGTACTTC.

The sample holds many counts of this clonotype. The gene calls are TRBV6-4 and TRBJ1-5, with a possible D match to TRBD1 (5 bases). The germline CDR1 and CDR2 sequences are MRHNA and SNTAGT. Trimming removed 0 bases from V and 6 bases from J, with 21 bases in between. This CDR3 has 18 residues. The CDR3 is CASSDSKVKEGDSQPQHF. For the CDR3, the DNA is TGTGCCAGCAGTGACTCGAAAGTTAAGGAAGGGGATAGTCAGCCCCAGCATTTT.

This clonotype has more than one count but fewer than ten. The chain recombines TRBV6-1 with TRBJ1-1; D remains unclear. The germline V gene encodes CDR1 MNHNS and CDR2 SASEGT. The CDR3 is 11 amino acids. Trimming pared 7 bases from V and 5 bases from J, leaving 8 bases between. The CDR3 sequence: CASKGRTEAFF. The CDR3 DNA reads TGTGCCAGCAAAGGAAGGACTGAAGCTTTCTTT.

This clonotype was recorded many times. The V call is TRBV12-3 or TRBV12-4, the J call TRBJ2-2, with D unclear. This CDR3 contains 13 residues. The V end was cut by 1 base, the J end by 6 bases, with 6 bases between. CDR3 DNA sequence: TGTGCCAGCAGTTTAGATTTCCCCGGGGAGCTGTTTTTT. It encodes CASSLDFPGELFF.

This clonotype occurred many times. This chain uses TRBV24-1 with TRBJ2-2; 10 bases fit TRBD1. V shed 6 bases, J shed 5 bases, and the junction held 5 bases outside the gene matches. Germline V gene sequence: CDR1 KGHDR, CDR2 SFDVKD. The length of the CDR3 is 15 residues. CDR3 amino acids: CATSSTGGRTGELFF. CDR3 coding DNA: TGTGCCACCAGTTCGACAGGGGGCAGAACCGGGGAGCTGTTTTTT.

This clonotype was counted at least ten times. The gene calls are TRBV27 and TRBJ1-6; no clear D. The CDR3 spans 15 residues. CDR1 and CDR2 (germline): MNHEY, SMNVEV (reference sequence). Trimming took 2 bases from V and 0 from J, leaving 5 bases between them. The CDR3 reads CASSLRSSYNSPLHF. In DNA form, the CDR3 reads TGTGCCAGCAGTTTACGGAGCTCCTATAATTCACCCCTCCACTTT.

Many counts were recorded for this clonotype. This rearrangement joins TRBV30 to TRBJ2-7, with D maybe TRBD1 (6 bases). Trimming cost V 1 base and J 1 base, with 8 bases left between them. Germline CDR1 is GTSNPN and CDR2 is SVGIG (reference sequence). CDR3 size: 13 residues. The CDR3 DNA follows: TGTGCCTGGAGTGGGACAGATTCCTACGAGCAGTACTTC. Translating it yields CAWSGTDSYEQYF.

This clonotype was recorded many times. The CDR3 DNA reads TGCAGCGCCGAACAGGAGAACTATGGCTACACCTTC. This gives the protein CSAEQENYGYTF. The chain has TRBV29-1 and TRBJ1-2; maybe TRBD1 (5 bases). Germline lookup yields CDR1 SQVTM and CDR2 ANQGSEA. CDR3 length equals 12 residues. Deletions cut 7 bases from V and 2 bases from J, with 11 bases between.

This clonotype was recorded at least ten times. This chain joins TRBV4-1 and TRBJ1-1; the match to TRBD1 covers 10 bases. V shed 0 bases, J shed 7 bases, and the junction held 2 bases outside the gene matches. The CDR3 runs 14 residues. Germline loops: CDR1 MGHRA, CDR2 YSYEKL. The CDR3 sequence is CASSQETGGLEAFF. In nucleotides, the CDR3 is TGCGCCAGCAGCCAAGAGACAGGGGGCCTTGAAGCTTTCTTT.

In its sample, this clonotype was seen many times. The chain carries TRBV29-1 and TRBJ2-2, with 8 bases aligning to TRBD1. CDR1 is SQVTM, CDR2 ANQGSEA, per germline. Trimming took 1 base from V and 3 from J; bases not matched to a gene: 7. The CDR3 is made up of 16 amino acids. DNA for the CDR3: TGCAGCGTTGAAGGAGGACAGGGAGCGGACACCGGGGAGCTGTTTTTT. Translated: CSVEGGQGADTGELFF.

This chain joins TRBV5-8 and TRBJ2-7; no definite D call. CDR3 size: 14 residues. V gave up 2 bases and J gave up 4 bases, with 13 bases separating them. Germline CDR1 is SGHTS and CDR2 is YDEGEE. This chain's CDR3 is CASSLVPTGYEQYF. The CDR3 coding sequence is TGTGCCAGCAGCTTAGTACCCACCGGGTACGAGCAGTACTTC.

V and J are TRBV7-2 and TRBJ1-2; D remains ambiguous. CDR1 SGHTA and CDR2 FQGNSA come from the germline V gene. The CDR3 is made up of 14 amino acids. Deletions cut 2 bases from V and 7 bases from J, with 14 bases between. CDR3 sequence reads: CASSLKWGGSGYTF. Written as DNA, the CDR3 is TGTGCCAGCAGCTTAAAGTGGGGAGGAAGTGGCTACACCTTC.

This clonotype has a count of ten or more. The V and J genes are TRBV20-1 and TRBJ1-1, with a tentative D call TRBD1 (5 bases). Germline assignment: CDR1 DFQATT and CDR2 SNEGSKA (reference sequence). The CDR3 length is 14 residues. V was clipped by 2 bases and J by 2 bases, with 12 bases between them. This CDR3 reads CSARFGGGNTEAFF. In DNA form, the CDR3 reads TGCAGTGCTAGATTCGGCGGGGGTAACACTGAAGCTTTCTTT.

This clonotype came up many times. The rearrangement uses TRBV19 and TRBJ2-7; possible D gene TRBD1, 6 bases. The CDR3 is 13 amino acids. Germline V gene sequence: CDR1 LNHDA, CDR2 SQIVND (reference sequence). The V end lost 5 bases, the J end lost 3 bases, and 11 bases lay between the germline ends. The CDR3 DNA reads TGTGCCAGTAGTCAAGACAGGATCTACGAGCAGTACTTC. Its protein is CASSQDRIYEQYF.

This clonotype was seen at least ten times. This chain joins TRBV19 and TRBJ1-6; D gene ambiguous. Germline V gene lookup returns CDR1 LNHDA and CDR2 SQIVND (reference sequence). V lost 3 bases and J lost 7, with 13 bases in between. The CDR3 has 15 amino acids. The DNA of the CDR3 is TGTGCCAGTAGTATTGCCCTCCGTCCGAATTCACCCCTCCACTTT. This translates into CASSIALRPNSPLHF.

This clonotype was detected ten times or more. The chain links TRBV5-1 to TRBJ1-2; a possible D gene is TRBD1 (6 bases). The CDR3 is 16 amino acids. Trimming cost V 0 bases and J 4 bases, with 16 bases left between them. CDR1 is SGHRS, CDR2 YFSETQ, per germline. This CDR3 reads CASSLAGDTALYGYTF. In DNA, the CDR3 is TGCGCCAGCAGCTTGGCCGGGGACACAGCCCTCTATGGCTACACCTTC.

This clonotype occurred many times. The V call is TRBV6-5, the J call TRBJ2-7; the D gene is possibly TRBD1 (7 bases). V was shortened by 4 bases and J by 2 bases, with 15 bases between the two germline ends. The germline CDR1 and CDR2 sequences are MNHEY and SVGAGI. The CDR3 sequence is 15 residues long. This CDR3 reads CASSLGGGGAYEQYF. The DNA for the CDR3 is TGTGCCAGCAGTTTAGGTGGAGGGGGCGCCTACGAGCAGTACTTC.

This clonotype was found many times. This may stem from a read error, because a much larger clone lies one nucleotide away. The chain recombines TRBV11-2 with TRBJ2-7, with D perhaps assigned TRBD1 or TRBD2 (5 bases each). Trimming stripped 5 bases from V and 4 bases from J, with 15 bases between. The CDR3 totals 14 residues. Looked up from germline, CDR1 is SGHAT and CDR2 is FQNNGV. DNA of the CDR3: TGTGCCAGCAGCGGCGAGGGGAGAAGGTACGAGCAGTACTTC. Translated: CASSGEGRRYEQYF.

The genes are TRBV7-3 and TRBJ2-5, with 12 bases fitting TRBD1. In germline, CDR1 is SGHTA, CDR2 FQGTGA. V shed 5 bases and J 4 bases; nucleotides not matched to a gene: 5. CDR3 length: 15 amino acids. CDR3 region: CASSAGTGGLETQYF. The CDR3 nucleotides are TGTGCCAGCAGCGCCGGGACAGGGGGCCTAGAGACCCAGTACTTC. Combining the CDR3 with reference TRBV7-3 and TRBJ2-5 gives the whole variable domain GAGVSQTPSNKVTEKGKYVELRCDPISGHTALYWYRQSLGQGPEFLIYFQGTGAADDSGLPNDRFFAVRPEGSVSTLKIQRTERGDSAVYLCASSAGTGGLETQYFGPGTRLLVL.

This clonotype has ten or more counts. J is TRBJ1-5 and V is TRBV19, with 10 positions matching TRBD1. The V segment lost 4 bases and the J segment 6 bases; nucleotides outside the gene matches: 6. From germline, CDR1 is LNHDA and CDR2 SQIVND (reference sequence). This CDR3 is built from 15 residues. Here the CDR3 reads CASSRDRGSRQPQHF. CDR3 nucleotides: TGTGCCAGTAGTAGGGACAGGGGTTCTCGTCAGCCCCAGCATTTT.

The V gene is TRBV2, the J gene TRBJ1-2; D gene ambiguous. The length of the CDR3 is 13 residues. V lost 3 bases and J lost 2, with 7 bases in between. CDR1 is SNHLY, CDR2 FYNNEI, per germline. As DNA, the CDR3 is TGTGCCAGCAGTGACCGCAGAAACTATGGCTACACCTTC. Translation gives CASSDRRNYGYTF.

The chain employs TRBV12-5 and TRBJ1-1; no clear D gene. V lost 8 bases, J lost 1 base, and 11 bases lay in between. The CDR3 extends over 13 amino acids. Germline V gene data show CDR1 as LGHNT and CDR2 as FRNRAP. The CDR3 nucleotides are TGTGCTAGTTCAGACCGACCGAACACTGAAGCTTTCTTT. It translates to CASSDRPNTEAFF.

The chain joins TRBV11-2 to TRBJ1-5; weak D call: TRBD1 (6 bases). V was cut by 5 bases and J by 4 bases, with 15 bases left in between. Germline-derived CDR1 and CDR2 are SGHAT and FQNNGV. The CDR3 spans 15 residues. The CDR3 nucleotides read TGTGCCAGCAGCCCCAGTGGGGGGCTTAATCAGCCCCAGCATTTT. This translates into CASSPSGGLNQPQHF.